The rows below give T cell receptor beta chains drawn from one sample of a study of T cell responses to AZD1222 COVID-19 vaccine. Using immunoSEQ multiplex PCR, the repertoire was profiled, and TCRdb retains in-frame clones only, with some absent. The sample carries more than 70,000 clones, roughly 90% recorded once. The source material was peripheral blood, sampled on day 0 of AZD1222 vaccination. These receptor sequences come from an adult in good health. CDR3s include the opening cysteine and the closing phenylalanine or tryptophan. The D gene is left open where the match is weak. Clone size, where shown, is once, few, many, or a class for clones that have expanded.

j_call: TRBJ2-7
d_call: -
v_call: TRBV6-5
clone_size: -
cdr3_aa: CASRKESSYEQYF
cdr3_nt: TGTGCCAGCAGGAAGGAGAGCTCCTACGAGCAGTACTTC

j_call: TRBJ2-2
d_call: TRBD2
v_call: TRBV7-3
clone_size: -
cdr3_aa: CASSLTVSGRVNTGELFF
cdr3_nt: TGTGCCAGCAGCTTAACAGTTAGCGGGAGGGTGAACACCGGGGAGCTGTTTTTT

j_call: TRBJ2-5
d_call: -
v_call: TRBV7-2
clone_size: -
cdr3_aa: CASSSAPLETQYF
cdr3_nt: TGTGCCAGCAGCTCGGCCCCGTTGGAGACCCAGTACTTC

j_call: TRBJ1-2
d_call: TRBD1
v_call: TRBV28
clone_size: -
cdr3_aa: CASSPSSTGNYGYTF
cdr3_nt: TGTGCCAGCAGCCCCTCCTCGACAGGGAACTATGGCTACACCTTC

j_call: TRBJ1-5
d_call: TRBD1
v_call: TRBV10-3
clone_size: -
cdr3_aa: CAISESSGTGDQPQHF
cdr3_nt: TGTGCCATCAGTGAGTCGTCGGGGACAGGGGATCAGCCCCAGCATTTT

j_call: TRBJ1-6
d_call: -
v_call: TRBV7-7
clone_size: once
cdr3_aa: CASSLEAGGSPLHF
cdr3_nt: TGTGCCAGCAGCTTAGAGGCAGGTGGATCACCCCTCCACTTT

j_call: TRBJ2-7
d_call: TRBD1
v_call: TRBV30
clone_size: -
cdr3_aa: CAWSVWGQGASYEQYF
cdr3_nt: TGTGCCTGGAGTGTGTGGGGACAGGGGGCTTCCTACGAGCAGTACTTC

j_call: TRBJ2-1
d_call: -
v_call: TRBV7-9
clone_size: -
cdr3_aa: CASSFIRDSYNEQFF
cdr3_nt: TGTGCCAGCAGCTTTATCCGGGACTCCTACAATGAGCAGTTCTTC

j_call: TRBJ2-6
d_call: -
v_call: TRBV12-2
clone_size: -
cdr3_aa: CASRGRRESSGANVLTF
cdr3_nt: TGTGCAAGTCGGGGCCGACGAGAGAGCTCTGGGGCCAACGTCCTGACTTTC

j_call: TRBJ2-1
d_call: TRBD2
v_call: TRBV3-1/TRBV3-2
clone_size: -
cdr3_aa: CASSLFGAGGRNEQFF
cdr3_nt: TGTGCCAGCAGCCTCTTTGGGGCGGGAGGACGGAATGAGCAGTTCTTC

j_call: TRBJ1-3
d_call: -
v_call: TRBV3-1/TRBV3-2
clone_size: -
cdr3_aa: CASGSSGNTIYF
cdr3_nt: TGTGCCAGCGGATCTTCCGGGAACACCATATATTTT